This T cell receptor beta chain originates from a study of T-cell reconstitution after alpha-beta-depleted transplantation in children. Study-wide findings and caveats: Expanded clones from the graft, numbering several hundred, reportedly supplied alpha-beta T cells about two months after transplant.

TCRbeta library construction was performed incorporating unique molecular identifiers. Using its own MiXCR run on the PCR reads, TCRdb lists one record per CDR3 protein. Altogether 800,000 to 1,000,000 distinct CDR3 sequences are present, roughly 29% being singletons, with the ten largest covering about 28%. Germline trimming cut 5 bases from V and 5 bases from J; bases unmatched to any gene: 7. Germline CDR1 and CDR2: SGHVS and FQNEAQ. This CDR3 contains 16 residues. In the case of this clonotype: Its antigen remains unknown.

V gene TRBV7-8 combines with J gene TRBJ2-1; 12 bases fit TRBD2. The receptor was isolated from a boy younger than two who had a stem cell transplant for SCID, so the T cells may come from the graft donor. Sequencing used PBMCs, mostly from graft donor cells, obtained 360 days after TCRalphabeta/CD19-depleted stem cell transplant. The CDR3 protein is CASSPRLAGVHNEQFF. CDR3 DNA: TGTGCCAGCAGCCCCCGACTAGCGGGGGTCCACAATGAGCAGTTCTTC. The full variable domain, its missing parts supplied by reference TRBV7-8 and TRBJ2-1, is GAGVSQSPRYKVAKRGQDVALRCDPISGHVSLFWYQQALGQGPEFLTYFQNEAQLDKSGLPSDRFFAERPEGSVSTLKIQRTQQEDSAVYLCASSPRLAGVHNEQFFGPGTRLTVL.